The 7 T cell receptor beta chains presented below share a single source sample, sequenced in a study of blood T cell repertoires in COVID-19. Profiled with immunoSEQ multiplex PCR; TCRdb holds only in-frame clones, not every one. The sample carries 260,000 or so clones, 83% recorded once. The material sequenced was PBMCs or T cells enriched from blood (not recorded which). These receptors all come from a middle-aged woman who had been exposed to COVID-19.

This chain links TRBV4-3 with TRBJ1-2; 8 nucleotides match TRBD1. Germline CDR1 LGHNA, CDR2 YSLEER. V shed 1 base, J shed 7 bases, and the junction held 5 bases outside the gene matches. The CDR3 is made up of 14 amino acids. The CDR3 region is CASSQADRGLGYTF. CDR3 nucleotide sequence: TGCGCCAGCAGCCAAGCCGACAGGGGCCTTGGCTACACCTTC.

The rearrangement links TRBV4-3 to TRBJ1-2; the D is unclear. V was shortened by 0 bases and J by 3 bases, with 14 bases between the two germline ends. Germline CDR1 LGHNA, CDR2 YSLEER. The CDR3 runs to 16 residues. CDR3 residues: CASSQDFGVIDYGYTF. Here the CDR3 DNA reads TGCGCCAGCAGCCAAGATTTCGGGGTTATAGACTATGGCTACACCTTC.

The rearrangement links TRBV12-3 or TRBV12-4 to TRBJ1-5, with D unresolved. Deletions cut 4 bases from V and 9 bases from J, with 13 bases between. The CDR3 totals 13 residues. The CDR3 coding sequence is TGTGCCAGCAGTTCGGGTAGGATCTGGCCCCAGCATTTT. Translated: CASSSGRIWPQHF.

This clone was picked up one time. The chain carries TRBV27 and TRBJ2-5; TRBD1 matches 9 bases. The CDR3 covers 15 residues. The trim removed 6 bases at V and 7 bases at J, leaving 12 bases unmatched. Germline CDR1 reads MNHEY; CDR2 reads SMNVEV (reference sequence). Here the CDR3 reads CASRTGTGSIGTQYF. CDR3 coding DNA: TGTGCCAGCAGAACCGGGACAGGGAGTATCGGGACCCAGTACTTC.

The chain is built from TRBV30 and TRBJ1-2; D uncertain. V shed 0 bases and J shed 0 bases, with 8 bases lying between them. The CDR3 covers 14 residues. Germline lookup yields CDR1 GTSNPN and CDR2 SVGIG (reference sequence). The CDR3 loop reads CAWSVLGSNYGYTF. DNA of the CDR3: TGTGCCTGGAGTGTACTCGGGTCTAACTATGGCTACACCTTC.

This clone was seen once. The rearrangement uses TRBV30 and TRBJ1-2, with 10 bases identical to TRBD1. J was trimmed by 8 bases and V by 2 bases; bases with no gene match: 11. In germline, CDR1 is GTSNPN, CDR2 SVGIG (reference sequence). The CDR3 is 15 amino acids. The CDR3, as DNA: TGTGCCTGGAGTAAGCCGGGACAGGGGTTCAAAGGCTACACCTTC. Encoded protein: CAWSKPGQGFKGYTF.

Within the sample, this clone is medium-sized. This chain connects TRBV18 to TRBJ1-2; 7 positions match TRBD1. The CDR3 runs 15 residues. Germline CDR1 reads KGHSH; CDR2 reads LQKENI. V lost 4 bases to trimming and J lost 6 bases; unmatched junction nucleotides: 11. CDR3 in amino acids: CASSRSYRGWDGYTF. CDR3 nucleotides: TGTGCCAGCTCACGAAGTTACAGGGGATGGGATGGCTACACCTTC.